The sequence of this T cell receptor beta chain was determined in a study of T cells in Graves' hyperthyroidism and ophthalmopathy. About the study: Prior to any treatment, at the point of initial diagnosis, peripheral blood was collected.

Amplification of TCR beta CDR3 regions used RNA as the template. TCR CDR3 regions were first amplified by RT-PCR with HTBI primers. TCRdb reprocessed the multiplex PCR reads via MiXCR and lists one record per CDR3 protein. The table lists over 300,000 distinct CDR3 sequences, roughly an eighth of them singletons. Germline V gene lookup returns CDR1 DFQATT and CDR2 SNEGSKA (reference sequence). The CDR3 contains 14 residues. After removal of 3 bases from V and 4 bases from J, the junction contained 7 bases not matched to a gene. General study results and limits: Blood also contained most expanded thyroid clonotypes above 0.001.

This clonotype was detected many times. As yet, its antigen is unknown. Clinical symptoms, serum thyroxine and TRAb, thyroid ultrasound and orbital computed tomography were used for the diagnoses. From roughly 10 ml of fresh peripheral blood, PBMCs were isolated. The clonotype comes from a woman in her thirties or forties with Graves' ophthalmopathy. This rearrangement joins TRBV20-1 to TRBJ2-7; the match to TRBD1 covers 9 bases. Sequenced sample: blood. For the CDR3, the DNA is TGCAGTGCTAGCTCCGGGACAGGGCTGTACGAGCAGTACTTC. Translating it yields CSASSGTGLYEQYF.